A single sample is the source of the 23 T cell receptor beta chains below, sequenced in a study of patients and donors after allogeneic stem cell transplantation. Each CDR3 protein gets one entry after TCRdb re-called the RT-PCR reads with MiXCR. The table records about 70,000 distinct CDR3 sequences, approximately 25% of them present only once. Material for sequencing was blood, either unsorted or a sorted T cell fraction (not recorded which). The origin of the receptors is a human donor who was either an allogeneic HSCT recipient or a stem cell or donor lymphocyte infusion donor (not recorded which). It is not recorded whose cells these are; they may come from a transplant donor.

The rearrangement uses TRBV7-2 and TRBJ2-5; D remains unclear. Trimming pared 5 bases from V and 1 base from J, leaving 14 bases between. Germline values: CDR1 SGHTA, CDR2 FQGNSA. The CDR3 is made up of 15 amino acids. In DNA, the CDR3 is TGTGCCAGCAGCCTTGGGTACCTCCTCCAAGAGACCCAGTACTTC. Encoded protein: CASSLGYLLQETQYF.

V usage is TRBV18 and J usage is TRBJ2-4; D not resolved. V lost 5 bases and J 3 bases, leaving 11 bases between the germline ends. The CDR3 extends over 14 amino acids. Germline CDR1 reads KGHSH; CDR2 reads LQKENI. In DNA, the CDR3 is TGTGCCAGCTCAGCTGACGTCGTCAAAAACATTCAGTACTTC. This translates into CASSADVVKNIQYF.

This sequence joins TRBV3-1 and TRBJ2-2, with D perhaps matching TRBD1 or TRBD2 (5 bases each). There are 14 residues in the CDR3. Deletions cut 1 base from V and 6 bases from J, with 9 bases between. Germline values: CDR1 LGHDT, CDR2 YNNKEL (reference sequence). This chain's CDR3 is CASSQAVGAGELFF. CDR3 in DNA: TGTGCCAGCAGCCAAGCAGTGGGGGCCGGGGAGCTGTTTTTT.

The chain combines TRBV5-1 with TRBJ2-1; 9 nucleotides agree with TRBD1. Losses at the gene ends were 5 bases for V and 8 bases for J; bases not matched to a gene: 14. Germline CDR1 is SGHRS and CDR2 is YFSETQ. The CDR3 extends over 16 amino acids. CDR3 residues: CASRAGTGSFMDEQFF. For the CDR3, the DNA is TGCGCCAGCAGGGCCGGGACAGGGTCTTTTATGGATGAGCAGTTCTTC.

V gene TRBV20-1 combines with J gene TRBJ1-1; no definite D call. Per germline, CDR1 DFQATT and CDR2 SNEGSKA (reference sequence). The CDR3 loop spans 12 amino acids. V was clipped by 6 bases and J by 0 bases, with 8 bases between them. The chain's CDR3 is CSAVRLNTEAFF. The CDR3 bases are TGCAGTGCAGTTCGCTTGAACACTGAAGCTTTCTTT.

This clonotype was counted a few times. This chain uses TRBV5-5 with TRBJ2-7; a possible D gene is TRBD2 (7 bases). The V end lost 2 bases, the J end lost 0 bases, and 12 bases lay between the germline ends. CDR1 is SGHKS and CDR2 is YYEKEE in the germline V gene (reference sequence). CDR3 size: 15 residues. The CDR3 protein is CASSFQGTTSYEQYF. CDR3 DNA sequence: TGTGCCAGCAGCTTCCAGGGGACTACCTCCTACGAGCAGTACTTC.

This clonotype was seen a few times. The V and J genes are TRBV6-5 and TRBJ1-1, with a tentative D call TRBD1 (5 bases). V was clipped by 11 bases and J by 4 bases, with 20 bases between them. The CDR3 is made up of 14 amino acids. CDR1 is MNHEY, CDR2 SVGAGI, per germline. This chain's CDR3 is CASTPGGGITEAFF. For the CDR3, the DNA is TGTGCCTCCACTCCGGGGGGGGGTATCACTGAAGCTTTCTTT.

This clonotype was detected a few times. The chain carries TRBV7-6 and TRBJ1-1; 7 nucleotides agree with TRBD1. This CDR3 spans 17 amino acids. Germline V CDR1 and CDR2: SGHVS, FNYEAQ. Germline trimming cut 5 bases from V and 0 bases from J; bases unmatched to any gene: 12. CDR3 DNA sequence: TGTGCCAGCAGCCAGACGAGGGGGCTTAGGGTGAACACTGAAGCTTTCTTT. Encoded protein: CASSQTRGLRVNTEAFF.

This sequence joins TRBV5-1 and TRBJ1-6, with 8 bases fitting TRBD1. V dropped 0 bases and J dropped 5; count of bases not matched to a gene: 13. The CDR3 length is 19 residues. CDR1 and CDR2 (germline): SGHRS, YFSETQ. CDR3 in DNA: TGCGCCAGCAGCTTGGATTCTCGGCGAGACAGGGGAAATAATTCACCCCTCCACTTT. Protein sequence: CASSLDSRRDRGNNSPLHF.

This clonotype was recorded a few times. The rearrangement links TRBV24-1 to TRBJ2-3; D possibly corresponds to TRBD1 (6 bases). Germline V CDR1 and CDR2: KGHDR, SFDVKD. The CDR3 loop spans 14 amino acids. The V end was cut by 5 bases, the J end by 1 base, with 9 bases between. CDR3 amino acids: CATSARQGTDTQYF. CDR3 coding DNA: TGTGCCACCAGTGCTCGACAGGGCACAGATACGCAGTATTTT.

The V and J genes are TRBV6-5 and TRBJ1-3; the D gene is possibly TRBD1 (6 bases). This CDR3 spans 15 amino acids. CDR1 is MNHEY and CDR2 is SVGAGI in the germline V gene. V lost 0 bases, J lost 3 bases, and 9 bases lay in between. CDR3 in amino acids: CASSYSGGFGNTIYF. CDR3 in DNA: TGTGCCAGCAGTTACTCAGGGGGTTTTGGAAACACCATATATTTT.

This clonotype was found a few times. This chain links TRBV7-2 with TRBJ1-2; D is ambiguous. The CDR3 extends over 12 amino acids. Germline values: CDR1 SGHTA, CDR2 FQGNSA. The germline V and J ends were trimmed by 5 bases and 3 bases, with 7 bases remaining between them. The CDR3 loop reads CASSGTYYGYTF. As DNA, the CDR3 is TGTGCCAGCAGCGGCACTTACTATGGCTACACCTTC.

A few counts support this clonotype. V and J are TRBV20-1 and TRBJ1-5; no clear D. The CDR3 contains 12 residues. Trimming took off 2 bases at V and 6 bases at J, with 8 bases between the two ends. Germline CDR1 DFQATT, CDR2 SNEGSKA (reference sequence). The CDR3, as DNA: TGCAGTGCTAGAAAGGGTATTCAGCCCCAGCATTTT. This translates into CSARKGIQPQHF.

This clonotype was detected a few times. CDR3 amino acids: CASSQNYGYTF. DNA of the CDR3: TGTGCCAGCAGTCAGAACTATGGCTACACCTTC. The V call is TRBV2, the J call TRBJ1-2; D is unresolved. Trimming cost V 5 bases and J 2 bases, with 3 bases left between them. The length of the CDR3 is 11 residues. The V gene's germline CDR1 is SNHLY and CDR2 FYNNEI.

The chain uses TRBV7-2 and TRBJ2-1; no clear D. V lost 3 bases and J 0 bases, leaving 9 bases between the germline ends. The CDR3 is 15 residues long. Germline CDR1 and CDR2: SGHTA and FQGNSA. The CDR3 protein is CASSLESRSYNEQFF. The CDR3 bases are TGTGCCAGCAGCTTGGAGTCTCGCTCCTACAATGAGCAGTTCTTC.

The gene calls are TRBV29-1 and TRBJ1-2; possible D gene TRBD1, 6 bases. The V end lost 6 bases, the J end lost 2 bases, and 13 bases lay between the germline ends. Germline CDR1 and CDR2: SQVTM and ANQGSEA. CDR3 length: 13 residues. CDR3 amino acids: CSVRDIANYGYTF. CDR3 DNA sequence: TGCAGCGTCCGGGACATCGCCAACTATGGCTACACCTTC.

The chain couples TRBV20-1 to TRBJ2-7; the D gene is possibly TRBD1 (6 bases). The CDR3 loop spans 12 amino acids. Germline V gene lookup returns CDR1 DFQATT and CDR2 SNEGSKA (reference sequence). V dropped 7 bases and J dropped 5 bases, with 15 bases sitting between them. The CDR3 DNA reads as TGCAGTGTTATCACAGGGACCAACGAGCAGTACTTC. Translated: CSVITGTNEQYF.

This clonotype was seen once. CDR3 sequence (DNA): TGTGCCAGCAGCTTGGCCGAAGAGACCCAGTACTTC. The encoded protein is CASSLAEETQYF. The rearrangement uses TRBV5-6 and TRBJ2-5; no firm D call. CDR3 length: 12 amino acids. The V end lost 0 bases, the J end lost 3 bases, and 3 bases lay between the germline ends. CDR1 SGHDT and CDR2 YYEEEE come from the germline V gene.

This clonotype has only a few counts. DNA for the CDR3: TGTGCCAGCAGTTATGGAGGCGTGATAACCTTC. It yields the protein CASSYGGVITF. This chain joins TRBV5-5 and TRBJ1-2; D remains ambiguous. The CDR3 contains 11 residues. The V and J ends lost 5 bases and 14 bases respectively, with 16 bases between them. In germline, CDR1 is SGHKS, CDR2 YYEKEE (reference sequence).

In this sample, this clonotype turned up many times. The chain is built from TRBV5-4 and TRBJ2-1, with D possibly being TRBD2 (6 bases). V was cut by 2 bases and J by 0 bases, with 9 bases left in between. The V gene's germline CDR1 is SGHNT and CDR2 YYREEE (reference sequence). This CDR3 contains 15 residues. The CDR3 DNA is TGTGCCAGCAGCTTAGTGGGGGGCTCCTACAATGAGCAGTTCTTC. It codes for CASSLVGGSYNEQFF.

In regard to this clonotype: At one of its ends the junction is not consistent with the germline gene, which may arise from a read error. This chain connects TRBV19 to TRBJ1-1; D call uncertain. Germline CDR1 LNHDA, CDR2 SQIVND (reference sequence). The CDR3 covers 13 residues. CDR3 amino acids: CASSIGVPPDAFF. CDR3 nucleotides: TGTGCCAGTAGTATCGGGGTACCTCCTGATGCTTTCTTT. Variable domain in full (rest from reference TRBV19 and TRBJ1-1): DGGITQSPKYLFRKEGQNVTLSCEQNLNHDAMYWYRQDPGQGLRLIYYSQIVNDFQKGDIAEGYSVSREKKESFPLTVTSAQKNPTAFYLCASSIGVPPDAFFGQGTRLTVV.

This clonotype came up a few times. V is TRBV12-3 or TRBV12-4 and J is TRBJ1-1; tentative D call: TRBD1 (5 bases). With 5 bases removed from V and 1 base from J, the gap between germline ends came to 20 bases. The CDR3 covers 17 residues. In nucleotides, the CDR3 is TGTGCCAGCAGTCCGCCTGGGTGGGGGAGCTGGAACACTGAAGCTTTCTTT. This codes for CASSPPGWGSWNTEAFF.

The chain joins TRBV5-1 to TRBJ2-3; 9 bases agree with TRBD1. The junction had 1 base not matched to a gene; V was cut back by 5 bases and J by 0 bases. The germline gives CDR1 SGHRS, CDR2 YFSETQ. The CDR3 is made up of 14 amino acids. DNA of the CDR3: TGCGCCAGCAGGGGGACAGGGAGCACAGATACGCAGTATTTT. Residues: CASRGTGSTDTQYF.